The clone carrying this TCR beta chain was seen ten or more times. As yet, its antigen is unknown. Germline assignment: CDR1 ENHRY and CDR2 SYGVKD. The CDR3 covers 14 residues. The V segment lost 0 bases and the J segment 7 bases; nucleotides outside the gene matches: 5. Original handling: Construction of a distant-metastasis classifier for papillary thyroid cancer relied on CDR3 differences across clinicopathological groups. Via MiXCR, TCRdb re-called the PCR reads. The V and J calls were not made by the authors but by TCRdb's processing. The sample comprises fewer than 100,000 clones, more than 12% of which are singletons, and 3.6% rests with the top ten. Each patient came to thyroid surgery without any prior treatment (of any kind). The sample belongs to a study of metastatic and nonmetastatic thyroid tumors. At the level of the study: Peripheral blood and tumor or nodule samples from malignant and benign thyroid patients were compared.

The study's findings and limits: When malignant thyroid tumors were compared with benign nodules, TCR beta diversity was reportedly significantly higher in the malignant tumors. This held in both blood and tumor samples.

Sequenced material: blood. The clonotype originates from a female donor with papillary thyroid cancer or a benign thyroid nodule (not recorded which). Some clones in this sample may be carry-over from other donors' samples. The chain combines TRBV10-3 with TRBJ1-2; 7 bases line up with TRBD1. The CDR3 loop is CAISESRQGRGYTF. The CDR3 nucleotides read TGTGCCATCAGTGAGTCTAGACAGGGCCGTGGCTACACCTTC.